The sequence of this T cell receptor beta chain was determined in a study of T cell repertoires in cytomegalovirus infection. Via MiXCR, TCRdb re-called the reads, giving one row per CDR3 protein. The sample lists about 37,000 distinct CDR3 sequences, approximately 52% occurring once. The CDR3 extends over 16 amino acids. Looked up from germline, CDR1 is SGHDT and CDR2 is YYEEEE. Trimming removed 4 bases from V and 5 bases from J, with 16 bases in between. Points on this clonotype: Its antigen remains unknown.

This clonotype was sampled from a human donor in good health (CMV status not recorded). Some clones in this sample may be carry-over from other donors' samples. This chain joins TRBV5-6 and TRBJ1-6, with D possibly TRBD1 on 6 matching bases. The input for sequencing was CD8+ T cells from cultured PBMCs, taken from culture after CMV antigen stimulation. CDR3 DNA sequence: TGTGCCAGCAGCCTTTTGGGGGCCCACAATAATTCACCCCTCCACTTT. Protein: CASSLLGAHNNSPLHF. The variable domain in full, with the rest retrieved from reference TRBV5-6 and TRBJ1-6, is DAGVTQSPTHLIKTRGQQVTLRCSPKSGHDTVSWYQQALGQGPQFIFQYYEEEERQRGNFPDRFSGHQFPNYSSELNVNALLLGDSALYLCASSLLGAHNNSPLHFGNGTRLTVT.